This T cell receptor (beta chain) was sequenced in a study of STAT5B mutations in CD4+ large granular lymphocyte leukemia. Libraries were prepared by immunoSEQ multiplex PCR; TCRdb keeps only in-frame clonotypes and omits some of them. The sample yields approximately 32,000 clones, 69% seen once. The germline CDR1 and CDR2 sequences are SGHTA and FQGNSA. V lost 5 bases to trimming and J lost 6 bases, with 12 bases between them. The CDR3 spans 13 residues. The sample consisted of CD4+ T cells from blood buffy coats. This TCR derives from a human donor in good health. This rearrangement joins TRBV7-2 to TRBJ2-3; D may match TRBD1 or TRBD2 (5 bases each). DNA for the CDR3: TGTGCCAGCAGCAACCGGGACCCCGATACGCAGTATTTT. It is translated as CASSNRDPDTQYF.